This is a list of T cell receptor beta chains from one sample in a study of cytomegalovirus exposure and HLA in healthy donors. TCRdb's copy holds only in-frame clones and misses some; the assay was immunoSEQ multiplex PCR. The sample records more than 150,000 clones, around 84% being singletons. The source material was PBMCs. These receptors all stem from a girl aged 2 to 10 in good health and CMV-seropositive. Both conserved end residues are part of each CDR3. Fields, in order: CDR3 DNA, CDR3 protein, V gene, D gene, J gene, clone size. D genes are given only for firm matches. Clone sizes are given selectively: once, few, many, or a class where the clone is expanded.

CDR3nt: TGTGCCAGCAGCGTAGTGTCGACAGGGAACACTGAAGCTTTCTTT; CDR3aa: CASSVVSTGNTEAFF; v_gene: TRBV9; d_gene: -; j_gene: TRBJ1-1; abundance: -
CDR3nt: TGTGCCAGCAGCTTAGATTGGGGGGGATATGGCTACACCTTC; CDR3aa: CASSLDWGGYGYTF; v_gene: TRBV7-8; d_gene: -; j_gene: TRBJ1-2; abundance: -
CDR3nt: TGTGTCTCAATACCACACCGTGGCAACACTGAAGCTTTCTTT; CDR3aa: CVSIPHRGNTEAFF; v_gene: TRBV19; d_gene: -; j_gene: TRBJ1-1; abundance: -
CDR3nt: TGTGCCAGTAGTATTGCCCACACAGGGGAGCAGTTCTTC; CDR3aa: CASSIAHTGEQFF; v_gene: TRBV19; d_gene: -; j_gene: TRBJ2-1; abundance: -
CDR3nt: TGTGCCAGCAGTGAAGCGAGCAAACACTATGGCTACACCTTC; CDR3aa: CASSEASKHYGYTF; v_gene: TRBV6-1; d_gene: -; j_gene: TRBJ1-2; abundance: -
CDR3nt: TGTGCCAGCAGTTTAGCCGGGACAGGGGAAAACTATGGCTACACCTTC; CDR3aa: CASSLAGTGENYGYTF; v_gene: TRBV28; d_gene: TRBD1; j_gene: TRBJ1-2; abundance: -
CDR3nt: TGTGCCTCCTCGACAGGATCCCCCTACGAGCAGTACTTC; CDR3aa: CASSTGSPYEQYF; v_gene: TRBV30; d_gene: -; j_gene: TRBJ2-7; abundance: -
CDR3nt: TGTGCCAGCAGTTATAGCCCCGATGGTTACACCTTC; CDR3aa: CASSYSPDGYTF; v_gene: TRBV6-6; d_gene: -; j_gene: TRBJ1-2; abundance: few
CDR3nt: TGTGCCAGCAGCTTGGCTCGCACTGAAGCTTTCTTT; CDR3aa: CASSLARTEAFF; v_gene: TRBV5-4; d_gene: -; j_gene: TRBJ1-1; abundance: -
CDR3nt: TGTGCCAGCATTCGGGACAGGGAAACTTACTATGGCTACACCTTC; CDR3aa: CASIRDRETYYGYTF; v_gene: TRBV2; d_gene: TRBD1; j_gene: TRBJ1-2; abundance: -
CDR3nt: TGTGCCAGCAGCGACCGAGGGGGCTATGGCTACACCTTC; CDR3aa: CASSDRGGYGYTF; v_gene: TRBV5-6; d_gene: -; j_gene: TRBJ1-2; abundance: -
CDR3nt: TGTGCCAGCAGTTACGATTGGACAGCAAATTATGGCTACACCTTC; CDR3aa: CASSYDWTANYGYTF; v_gene: TRBV6-5; d_gene: -; j_gene: TRBJ1-2; abundance: -
CDR3nt: TGTGCCATCAGGCGCGGCTTTGACAATGAGCAGTTCTTC; CDR3aa: CAIRRGFDNEQFF; v_gene: TRBV10-3; d_gene: -; j_gene: TRBJ2-1; abundance: -
CDR3nt: TGTGCCAGCAGCTTAGATCAGGGCAGACAAGAGACCCAGTACTTC; CDR3aa: CASSLDQGRQETQYF; v_gene: TRBV11-3; d_gene: -; j_gene: TRBJ2-5; abundance: -
CDR3nt: TGTGCCAGCAGCTTAACTGTCGGGAGGGCCCCGGGGCAAGAGACCCAGTACTTC; CDR3aa: CASSLTVGRAPGQETQYF; v_gene: TRBV7-3; d_gene: TRBD2; j_gene: TRBJ2-5; abundance: -
CDR3nt: TGTGCCAGCAGTTACTCCAAACCCACAGGATACGTGCCCCTCCACTTT; CDR3aa: CASSYSKPTGYVPLHF; v_gene: TRBV6-6; d_gene: -; j_gene: TRBJ1-6; abundance: few
CDR3nt: TGTGCCAGCAGTTACTCGAATAACAGGAACACTGAAGCTTTCTTT; CDR3aa: CASSYSNNRNTEAFF; v_gene: TRBV6-5; d_gene: -; j_gene: TRBJ1-1; abundance: -
CDR3nt: TGCGCCAGCAGCTTGATGTCTAGCGGGAGAGGTAATGAGCAGTTCTTC; CDR3aa: CASSLMSSGRGNEQFF; v_gene: TRBV5-1; d_gene: TRBD2; j_gene: TRBJ2-1; abundance: -
CDR3nt: TGTGCCAGCAGCTCTCGCAGCTACGAGCAGTACTTC; CDR3aa: CASSSRSYEQYF; v_gene: TRBV7-9; d_gene: -; j_gene: TRBJ2-7; abundance: once
CDR3nt: TGCGCCAGCAGCGCGACAGGATATCGCTCCTACGAGCAGTACTTC; CDR3aa: CASSATGYRSYEQYF; v_gene: TRBV5-1; d_gene: -; j_gene: TRBJ2-7; abundance: -
CDR3nt: TGTGCCAGCAGTGAAAGCGGGACTAGCACTACGTCGTACTTC; CDR3aa: CASSESGTSTTSYF; v_gene: TRBV6-1; d_gene: TRBD2; j_gene: TRBJ2-7; abundance: -
CDR3nt: TGTGCAAGCTCAGTTGGGCCCTCTGGGGCCAACGTCCTGACTTTC; CDR3aa: CASSVGPSGANVLTF; v_gene: TRBV7-6; d_gene: -; j_gene: TRBJ2-6; abundance: many
CDR3nt: TGTGCCAGTAGTGCATGGGGGGGTAGGCAAGAGACCCAGTACTTC; CDR3aa: CASSAWGGRQETQYF; v_gene: TRBV19; d_gene: TRBD2; j_gene: TRBJ2-5; abundance: -
CDR3nt: TGTGCCAGCAGTGAATATGGGACAGTGAACACTGAAGCTTTCTTT; CDR3aa: CASSEYGTVNTEAFF; v_gene: TRBV25-1; d_gene: TRBD1; j_gene: TRBJ1-1; abundance: -
CDR3nt: TGCGCCAGCAGCCGCCCTAGCGGGTCGAGCTCCTACGAGCAGTACTTC; CDR3aa: CASSRPSGSSSYEQYF; v_gene: TRBV4-1; d_gene: TRBD2; j_gene: TRBJ2-7; abundance: few
CDR3nt: TGTGCCTCGCTGGGGGGGCTGAACACTGAAGCTTTCTTT; CDR3aa: CASLGGLNTEAFF; v_gene: TRBV30; d_gene: -; j_gene: TRBJ1-1; abundance: -
CDR3nt: TGTGCCAGCAGTTTGGGCAGGGGAGACTACGAGCAGTACTTC; CDR3aa: CASSLGRGDYEQYF; v_gene: TRBV6-5; d_gene: -; j_gene: TRBJ2-7; abundance: -